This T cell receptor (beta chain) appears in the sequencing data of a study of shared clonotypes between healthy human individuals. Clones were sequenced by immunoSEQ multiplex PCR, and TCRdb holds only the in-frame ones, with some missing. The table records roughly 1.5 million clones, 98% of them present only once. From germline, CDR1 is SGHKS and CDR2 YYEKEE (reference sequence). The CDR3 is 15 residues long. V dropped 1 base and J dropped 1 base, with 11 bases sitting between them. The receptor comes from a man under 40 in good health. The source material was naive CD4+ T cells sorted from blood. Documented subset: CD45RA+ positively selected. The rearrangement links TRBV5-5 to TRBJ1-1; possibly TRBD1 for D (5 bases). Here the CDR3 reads CASSLSSGQNTEAFF. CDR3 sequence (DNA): TGTGCCAGCAGCTTGAGCTCAGGGCAGAACACTGAAGCTTTCTTT.